The entry that follows covers one T cell receptor (beta chain) sequence. What it binds is unknown. Primed by a sample-barcoded 5' primer and a J-beta primer mix, a second PCR proceeded for roughly 6 to 12 cycles. Every cDNA molecule carried a tag from a template-switch adaptor bearing 12 random nucleotides. Via MiXCR, TCRdb re-called the 5' RACE reads, giving one row per CDR3 protein. The data show 1.4 million to 1.5 million distinct CDR3 sequences, 42% seen once. This record comes from a study of blood T cells in healthy people across ages. General study results and limits: Since the PBMCs were unsorted, naive and antigen-experienced cells could not be conclusively compared.

CDR3 length: 16 amino acids. Germline V CDR1 and CDR2: MNHEY, SVGAGI. Trimming removed 2 bases from V and 4 bases from J; junction bases left unmatched: 7. Aged roughly 6 to 100, donors were systemically healthy Caucasians from Russia. Each individual donor underwent a draw of around 9.8 milliliters of peripheral blood. This receptor was taken from a woman between 18 and 29 years old in good health. The sample was blood. The V and J genes are TRBV6-5 and TRBJ2-3, with TRBD1 identical over 9 bases. The CDR3 sequence: CASSYPGTGFPDTQYF. For the CDR3, the DNA is TGTGCCAGCAGTTACCCCGGGACAGGGTTCCCAGATACGCAGTATTTT.